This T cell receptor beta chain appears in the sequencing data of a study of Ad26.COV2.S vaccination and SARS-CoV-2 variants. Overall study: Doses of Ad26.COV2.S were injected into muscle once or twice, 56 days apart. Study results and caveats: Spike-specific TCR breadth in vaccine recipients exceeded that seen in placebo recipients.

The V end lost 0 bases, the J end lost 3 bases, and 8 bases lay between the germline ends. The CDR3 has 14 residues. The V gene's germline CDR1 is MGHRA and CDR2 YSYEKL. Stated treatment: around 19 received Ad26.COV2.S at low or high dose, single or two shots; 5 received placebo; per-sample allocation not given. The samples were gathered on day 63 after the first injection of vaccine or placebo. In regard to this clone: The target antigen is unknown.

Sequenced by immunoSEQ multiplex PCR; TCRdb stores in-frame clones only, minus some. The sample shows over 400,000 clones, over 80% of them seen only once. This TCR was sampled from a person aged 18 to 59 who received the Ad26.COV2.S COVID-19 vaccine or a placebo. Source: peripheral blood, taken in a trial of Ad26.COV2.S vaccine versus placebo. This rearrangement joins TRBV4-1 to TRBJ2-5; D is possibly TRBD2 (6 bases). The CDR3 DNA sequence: TGCGCCAGCAGCCAAGACCCGGGGGAAGAGACCCAGTACTTC. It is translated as CASSQDPGEETQYF.